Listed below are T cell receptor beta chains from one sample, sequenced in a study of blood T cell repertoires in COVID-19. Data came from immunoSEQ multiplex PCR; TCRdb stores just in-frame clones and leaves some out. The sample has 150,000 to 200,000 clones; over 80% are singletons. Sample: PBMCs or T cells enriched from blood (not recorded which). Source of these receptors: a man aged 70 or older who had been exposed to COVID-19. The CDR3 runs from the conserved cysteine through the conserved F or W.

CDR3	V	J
CASSQDRNPTNEKLFF	TRBV3-1/TRBV3-2	TRBJ1-4
CASSLIQGEAFF	TRBV7-8	TRBJ1-1
CASSLTTGLEAFF	TRBV11-2	TRBJ1-1
CASSLDRGRNEQFF	TRBV11-2	TRBJ2-1
CASTSPGHSPHGYTF	TRBV19	TRBJ1-2
CAWSETVYSNQPQHF	TRBV30	TRBJ1-5
CASSLEGRGHETQYF	TRBV5-1	TRBJ2-5
CASSPPGVSNQPQHF	TRBV18	TRBJ1-5
CASSPYGTGGTEAFF	TRBV3-1/TRBV3-2	TRBJ1-1
CASSENDGVRSPLHF	TRBV2	TRBJ1-6
CASSLWGENTEAFF	TRBV5-1	TRBJ1-1
CASSFSGGVNIQYF	TRBV5-1	TRBJ2-4
CASSLSSGQSYEQYF	TRBV11-2	TRBJ2-7
CASSLEGGRGANTGELFF	TRBV7-8	TRBJ2-2
CASSQQMTGSAAGELFF	TRBV4-1	TRBJ2-2
CASSWGTSGNTGELFF	TRBV5-4	TRBJ2-2
CASSLGLTSGNTDTQYF	TRBV5-1	TRBJ2-3
CASSEGGSPGYTF	TRBV21-1	TRBJ1-2
CASSPGQGLDTEAFF	TRBV5-8	TRBJ1-1
CASSQVERLQGDYGYTF	TRBV3-1/TRBV3-2	TRBJ1-2
CASSPGQSNSPLHF	TRBV18	TRBJ1-6
CASSPIGHSINYEQYF	TRBV9	TRBJ2-7
CATAEVPYNSPLHF	TRBV19	TRBJ1-6
CSVATGRGGYEQYF	TRBV29-1	TRBJ2-7
CASREDRGHGYTF	TRBV2	TRBJ1-2
CASSRDPGGGTGELFF	TRBV5-6	TRBJ2-2
CASSPGQGGLNIQYF	TRBV4-1	TRBJ2-4
CASSLAGALNEQFF	TRBV27	TRBJ2-1
CASSQRGTEAFF	TRBV3-1/TRBV3-2	TRBJ1-1
CASSLSGRGGGETQYF	TRBV27	TRBJ2-5
CASSPPAGGPYEQYF	TRBV18	TRBJ2-7
CASSLSRQGNSPLHF	TRBV27	TRBJ1-6
CASSAGQVRSPLHF	TRBV2	TRBJ1-6
CASSPDRTYGYTF	TRBV11-2	TRBJ1-2
CASSRQGSGANVLTF	TRBV7-9	TRBJ2-6
CASSSVGARGTQYF	TRBV7-2	TRBJ2-5
CASSPPRDTNQPQHF	TRBV28	TRBJ1-5
CASSLISGGVYNEQFF	TRBV5-1	TRBJ2-1
CASSLARERDTQYF	TRBV7-2	TRBJ2-3
CASSMGTGVEKLFF	TRBV19	TRBJ1-4
CASRAAATYEQYF	TRBV6-5	TRBJ2-7
CASSLSQGGAGYTF	TRBV7-9	TRBJ1-2
CASSLGGDEKLFF	TRBV5-6	TRBJ1-4
CASSLGQGGLWAKNIQYF	TRBV5-1	TRBJ2-4
CSVDEGNTDTQYF	TRBV29-1	TRBJ2-3
CASREGYYYGYTF	TRBV28	TRBJ1-2
CASSIMGLATDTQYF	TRBV19	TRBJ2-3
CASTLLQGASNQPQHF	TRBV6-6	TRBJ1-5
CASSPGAYQPQHF	TRBV6-2/TRBV6-3	TRBJ1-5
CASSQASGGNQPQHF	TRBV4-1	TRBJ1-5
CASSLTGGLGETQYF	TRBV5-1	TRBJ2-5
CASSPLGGASTDTQYF	TRBV18	TRBJ2-3
CASRQGNGYEQYF	TRBV28	TRBJ2-7
CASSLGGRGEQYF	TRBV6-2/TRBV6-3	TRBJ2-7
CASIRSATQEAQYF	TRBV2	TRBJ2-5